This T cell receptor beta chain emerged from a study of naive and memory T cell subsets. This CDR3 has 14 amino acids. Germline V gene data show CDR1 as DFQATT and CDR2 as SNEGSKA (reference sequence). Deletions cut 3 bases from V and 7 bases from J, with 19 bases between. Ligated cDNA underwent four rounds of PCR with nested alpha and beta constant region primers and SP2. For blood and skin samples, reverse transcription used TCR alpha and beta constant primers. TCRdb reprocessed the 5' RACE reads via MiXCR and lists one record per CDR3 protein. This table has tens of thousands of distinct CDR3 sequences, approximately 7.2% appearing once. Study conclusions and caveats: This RNA-based method may be sensitive to activation-related transcript changes.

The library had UMIs added by 3' ligation of an oligonucleotide to TCR cDNA. Adult healthy volunteers gave 2.5 ml peripheral blood for whole-blood RNA. Reverse transcription used DNase-treated unsorted total RNA, aiming for roughly 1 to 1,100 ng. For this clonotype: Its target is unknown.

The clonotype originates from a male donor in good health. This chain connects TRBV20-1 to TRBJ2-7; D might be TRBD1 (8 bases). CDR3 protein: CSASFRQGRGEQYF. The CDR3, as DNA: TGCAGTGCTAGCTTCCGACAGGGGAGGGGGGAGCAGTACTTC.